The present TCR beta chain was sequenced within a study of cytotoxic CD8 clonotypes in ibrutinib-treated CLL. The CDR3 has 13 amino acids. Germline-derived CDR1 and CDR2 are MNHNS and SASEGT. J was trimmed by 5 bases and V by 10 bases; bases with no gene match: 10. This clone was seen more than once but under ten times. Antigen unknown. Broader study findings: Against age-matched healthy donors, baseline clonality ran higher and tracked circulating CD8+ T-cell counts. Stable or contracted on treatment, public clonotypes were also uncommon.

Sequencing used immunoSEQ multiplex PCR; TCRdb keeps in-frame clones, though not all of them. The repertoire has about 140,000 clones, about 78% of them found once; the top ten carry 5.1%. This receptor was obtained from a human donor with chronic lymphocytic leukemia. The V call is TRBV6-1, the J call TRBJ2-7; 8 positions agree with TRBD2. Here the sequenced sample was PBMCs, taken after 24 months of ibrutinib treatment. CDR3 in amino acids: CATASGSRDEQYF. CDR3 nucleotides: TGTGCCACCGCAAGCGGGAGCAGGGACGAGCAGTACTTC.